These 16 T cell receptor beta chains came from one sample sequenced in a study of T-cell memory formation after mild COVID-19. TCRdb independently ran MiXCR on the 5' RACE reads; one entry per CDR3 protein. This sample yields about 340,000 distinct CDR3 sequences, of which over 10% are seen a single time; 20% to 25% belongs to the top ten. The source material was PBMCs or a T cell subset sorted from them (not recorded which). All receptors derive from a man younger than 35 who had mild COVID-19 (a few samples of this study predate the infection). Cell type and time point are not known.

This clonotype was counted at least ten times. The chain carries TRBV5-1 and TRBJ2-3; D possibly corresponds to TRBD2 (5 bases). The V gene lost 4 bases and the J gene lost 4 bases, with 10 bases spanning the gap. In germline, CDR1 is SGHRS, CDR2 YFSETQ. The CDR3 contains 13 residues. The CDR3 sequence: CASSTGSADTQYF. The CDR3 DNA reads as TGCGCCAGCAGCACGGGGTCCGCAGATACGCAGTATTTT.

There are a few counts of this clonotype. CDR3 sequence (DNA): TGCAGTGCTGTCCGATCGGGTGAAAAACTGTTTTTT. This encodes CSAVRSGEKLFF. This sequence joins TRBV20-1 and TRBJ1-4, with no clear D. The CDR3 covers 12 residues. The germline CDR1 and CDR2 sequences are DFQATT and SNEGSKA (reference sequence). Trimming pared 5 bases from V and 7 bases from J, leaving 11 bases between.

There are a few counts of this clonotype. V usage is TRBV5-1 and J usage is TRBJ2-2, with a possible D match to TRBD1 (6 bases). The V and J ends lost 0 bases and 4 bases respectively, with 16 bases between them. The germline V gene encodes CDR1 SGHRS and CDR2 YFSETQ. The CDR3 totals 17 residues. The CDR3 sequence: CASSLVRQEVGTGELFF. The CDR3 nucleotides are TGCGCCAGCAGCTTGGTCAGACAGGAGGTCGGCACCGGGGAGCTGTTTTTT.

This clonotype was counted at least ten times. The rearrangement joins TRBV5-1 to TRBJ2-1, with a tentative D call TRBD2 (5 bases). Germline V lookup: CDR1 SGHRS, CDR2 YFSETQ. This CDR3 spans 14 amino acids. V lost 2 bases to trimming and J lost 5 bases, with 11 bases between them. For the CDR3, the DNA is TGCGCCAGCAGCTTAAGGACTGAGAACAATGAGCAGTTCTTC. It encodes CASSLRTENNEQFF.

The rearrangement links TRBV2 to TRBJ2-3; TRBD2 aligns across 9 bases. The trim removed 5 bases at V and 2 bases at J, leaving 8 bases unmatched. Germline values: CDR1 SNHLY, CDR2 FYNNEI. The CDR3 is made up of 16 amino acids. The CDR3: CASSPRAGGNTDTQYF. The CDR3 coding sequence is TGTGCCAGCAGTCCCAGGGCGGGGGGGAACACAGATACGCAGTATTTT.

This clonotype was detected a few times. V and J are TRBV6-2 or TRBV6-3 and TRBJ2-7, with 7 bases identical to TRBD1. From germline, CDR1 is MNHEY and CDR2 SVGEGT. V lost 2 bases and J lost 5; bases outside the gene matches: 9. CDR3 length equals 15 residues. For the CDR3, the DNA is TGTGCCAGCAGTTACGGCAGGGGGTGGAGAAACGAGCAGTACGTC. It encodes CASSYGRGWRNEQYV.

The rearrangement uses TRBV6-5 and TRBJ1-1; tentatively, D is TRBD1 (5 bases). This CDR3 region has 14 residues. The germline V and J ends were trimmed by 2 bases and 1 base, with 8 bases remaining between them. Per germline, CDR1 MNHEY and CDR2 SVGAGI. In nucleotides, the CDR3 is TGTGCCAGCAGTTACAAGGGGACGAACACTGAAGCTTTCTTT. It yields the protein CASSYKGTNTEAFF.

This clonotype was seen only a few times. J is TRBJ2-3 and V is TRBV11-2, with TRBD2 identical over 7 bases. Trimming removed 5 bases from V and 0 bases from J; junction bases left unmatched: 8. From germline, CDR1 is SGHAT and CDR2 FQNNGV. This CDR3 comprises 16 residues. This CDR3 is CASSNGRGSSTDTQYF. CDR3 sequence (DNA): TGTGCCAGCAGCAATGGGCGGGGGAGTAGCACAGATACGCAGTATTTT.

In this sample, this clonotype turned up a few times. The gene calls are TRBV4-3 and TRBJ1-1, with D maybe TRBD1 (5 bases). CDR3 size: 14 residues. CDR1 LGHNA and CDR2 YSLEER come from the germline V gene. V was cut by 1 base and J by 8 bases, with 14 bases left in between. The CDR3 sequence is CASSQGPRQKEAFF. CDR3 nucleotide sequence: TGCGCCAGCAGCCAAGGACCTCGACAGAAAGAAGCTTTCTTT.

The V and J genes are TRBV9 and TRBJ2-3; D unclear. CDR3 length equals 17 residues. CDR1 SGDLS and CDR2 YYNGEE come from the germline V gene. V was clipped by 4 bases and J by 0 bases, with 18 bases between them. For the CDR3, the DNA is TGTGCCAGCAGCCCCGATTGGAGTGGCCCAAGCACAGATACGCAGTATTTT. It codes for CASSPDWSGPSTDTQYF.

This clonotype was seen repeatedly, ten times or more. V is TRBV20-1 and J is TRBJ2-1, with a possible D match to TRBD1 (6 bases). Germline V lookup: CDR1 DFQATT, CDR2 SNEGSKA (reference sequence). Deletions cut 3 bases from V and 4 bases from J, with 22 bases between. The CDR3 has 17 residues. The CDR3 sequence: CSARDRFRVGQYNEQFF. In DNA form, the CDR3 reads TGCAGTGCTAGGGACCGTTTTAGGGTAGGACAGTACAATGAGCAGTTCTTC.

This clonotype came up many times. The CDR3 coding sequence is TGTGCCAGCAGCAGAGGGACAGGGTATCAGGGTGAGACCCAGTACTTC. Its protein product is CASSRGTGYQGETQYF. The chain links TRBV7-2 to TRBJ2-5; 9 nucleotides align to TRBD1. Germline V gives CDR1 SGHTA, CDR2 FQGNSA. The CDR3 spans 16 residues. V shed 5 bases, J shed 5 bases, and the junction held 12 bases outside the gene matches.

This clonotype has just a few counts. V and J are TRBV20-1 and TRBJ2-1; TRBD1 aligns across 10 bases. The germline V gene encodes CDR1 DFQATT and CDR2 SNEGSKA (reference sequence). The CDR3 is 18 amino acids. With 8 bases clipped from V and 1 base from J, the junction kept 17 bases outside the gene matches. The CDR3 DNA reads TGCAGTTCCCTAGGACAGGGGGAATGGACCTCTTCCTACAATGAGCAGTTCTTC. Encoded protein: CSSLGQGEWTSSYNEQFF.

This clonotype turned up a few times. The V gene is TRBV7-2, the J gene TRBJ1-3, with D unresolved. CDR3 length: 15 amino acids. CDR1 and CDR2 (germline): SGHTA, FQGNSA. Trimming pared 5 bases from V and 0 bases from J, leaving 11 bases between. The CDR3 DNA reads as TGTGCCAGCAGCGCCCGGAGGAGCTCTGGAAACACCATATATTTT. Translated: CASSARRSSGNTIYF.

There are a few counts of this clonotype. The chain joins TRBV4-1 to TRBJ2-7; D is ambiguous. Germline loops: CDR1 MGHRA, CDR2 YSYEKL. The V end was cut by 0 bases, the J end by 2 bases, with 8 bases between. The length of the CDR3 is 14 residues. CDR3 nucleotides: TGCGCCAGCAGCCAAGATAAGGGTACCTACGAGCAGTACTTC. Translation: CASSQDKGTYEQYF.

The V and J genes are TRBV6-5 and TRBJ1-2; TRBD1 agrees at 10 bases. V lost 5 bases and J lost 5; bases outside the gene matches: 8. CDR3 size: 15 residues. Germline loops: CDR1 MNHEY, CDR2 SVGAGI. Written as DNA, the CDR3 is TGTGCCAGCAGTAGAAGACAGGGGGCTTGGTATGGCTACACCTTC. Residues: CASSRRQGAWYGYTF.